A single sample gave rise to the 30 T cell receptor beta chains below, sequenced in a study of vaccination effects on CD4 cells after COVID-19. These receptors have no known antigen. When roughly eleven days of culture had elapsed, CD4+ T cells were isolated. Assay: immunoSEQ multiplex PCR; the TCRdb copy retains only in-frame clones and omits some. Of almost 40,000 clones in the sample, 82% were seen once. The sequenced sample was CD4+ T cells from PBMCs cultured without peptide, obtained before COVID-19 vaccination. These TCRs come from a human donor who received a COVID-19 vaccine.

This sequence joins TRBV28 and TRBJ2-5; 8 nucleotides align to TRBD2. The V segment lost 7 bases and the J segment 2 bases; nucleotides outside the gene matches: 9. Germline V gene data show CDR1 as MDHEN and CDR2 as SYDVKM. The CDR3 spans 15 residues. In nucleotides, the CDR3 is TGTGCCAGCAAACCTACTTCGGGGGGGCAAGAGACCCAGTACTTC. Translation: CASKPTSGGQETQYF.

The CDR3 region has the DNA TGTGCCAGCACAGACATGGGGTCAACTAATGAAAAACTGTTTTTT. Amino acids: CASTDMGSTNEKLFF. The chain carries TRBV6-6 and TRBJ1-4; no definite D call. The V gene lost 7 bases and the J gene lost 0 bases, with 12 bases spanning the gap. Per germline, CDR1 MNHNY and CDR2 SVGAGI (reference sequence). The CDR3 sequence is 15 residues long.

A few counts support this clone. This chain joins TRBV7-2 and TRBJ1-5; 8 nucleotides match TRBD1. The CDR3 totals 16 residues. Per the germline V gene, CDR1 is SGHTA and CDR2 is FQGNSA. After removal of 1 base from V and 6 bases from J, the junction contained 8 bases not matched to a gene. The CDR3 loop reads CASSLGAGGGGQPQHF. In DNA, the CDR3 is TGTGCCAGCAGCTTAGGAGCAGGGGGCGGGGGTCAGCCCCAGCATTTT.

The chain employs TRBV3-1 (or the pseudogene TRBV3-2) and TRBJ1-4; D is ambiguous. V lost 3 bases to trimming and J lost 11 bases, with 7 bases between them. The CDR3 runs 11 residues. Germline V gene sequence: CDR1 LGHDT, CDR2 YNNKEL (reference sequence). Here the CDR3 DNA reads TGTGCCAGCAGCCAGTCGGGTAAACTGTTTTTT. Its translation is CASSQSGKLFF.

The chain carries TRBV5-4 and TRBJ2-6; 8 nucleotides agree with TRBD1. There are 16 residues in the CDR3. After removal of 4 bases from V and 0 bases from J, the junction contained 3 bases not matched to a gene. From germline, CDR1 is SGHNT and CDR2 YYREEE (reference sequence). CDR3 sequence reads: CASSRDRNSGANVLTF. The CDR3 DNA follows: TGTGCCAGCAGCCGGGACAGGAACTCTGGGGCCAACGTCCTGACTTTC. Full variable domain (rest looked up from reference TRBV5-4 and TRBJ2-6): ETGVTQSPTHLIKTRGQQVTLRCSSQSGHNTVSWYQQALGQGPQFIFQYYREEENGRGNFPPRFSGLQFPNYSSELNVNALELDDSALYLCASSRDRNSGANVLTFGAGSRLTVL.

This clone was picked up one time. This chain links TRBV29-1 with TRBJ1-2, with D uncertain. V lost 4 bases to trimming and J lost 4 bases, with 10 bases between them. Germline V CDR1 and CDR2: SQVTM, ANQGSEA. The CDR3 is made up of 12 amino acids. The CDR3 reads CSVAWGSYGYTF. CDR3 in DNA: TGCAGCGTTGCTTGGGGATCCTATGGCTACACCTTC.

The V gene is TRBV5-5, the J gene TRBJ2-2; no definite D call. The ends were cut back, 6 bases at V and 7 bases at J, with 16 bases in the middle. CDR1 is SGHKS and CDR2 is YYEKEE in the germline V gene (reference sequence). This CDR3 region has 14 residues. CDR3 coding DNA: TGTGCCAGCACCGTGTCGCCGTGGGGCGGGGAGCTGTTTTTT. It codes for CASTVSPWGGELFF.

This rearrangement joins TRBV5-1 to TRBJ2-7; a weak D match, TRBD1 (6 bases). The V end was cut by 4 bases, the J end by 9 bases, with 17 bases between. Germline CDR1 is SGHRS and CDR2 is YFSETQ. The length of the CDR3 is 13 residues. In nucleotides, the CDR3 is TGCGCCAGCAGCCTGATAGGGGGTCCGTCGCAGTACGTC. This gives the protein CASSLIGGPSQYV.

This chain uses TRBV19 with TRBJ1-6; 9 nucleotides align to TRBD1. The CDR3 extends over 17 amino acids. Germline V CDR1 and CDR2: LNHDA, SQIVND (reference sequence). After removal of 6 bases from V and 7 bases from J, the junction contained 13 bases not matched to a gene. CDR3 loop: CASRAVFGTGFNSPLHF. The CDR3 region has the DNA TGTGCCAGTAGAGCGGTTTTCGGGACAGGGTTCAATTCACCCCTCCACTTT.

The genes are TRBV28 and TRBJ1-3; TRBD1 is a possible D gene (6 bases). The V gene lost 5 bases and the J gene lost 0 bases, with 11 bases spanning the gap. The CDR3 spans 15 residues. Germline V gene lookup returns CDR1 MDHEN and CDR2 SYDVKM. CDR3: CASSSRGHSGNTIYF. The CDR3 bases are TGTGCCAGCAGTAGCAGGGGCCACTCTGGAAACACCATATATTTT.

V usage is TRBV6-6 and J usage is TRBJ1-5; perhaps TRBD1 as D (6 bases). In germline, CDR1 is MNHNY, CDR2 SVGAGI (reference sequence). The CDR3 length is 12 residues. The ends were cut back, 8 bases at V and 7 bases at J, with 12 bases in the middle. The CDR3 loop reads CASRGGAQPQHF. DNA for the CDR3: TGTGCCAGCCGGGGGGGGGCCCAGCCCCAGCATTTT.

The J gene is TRBJ2-6, the V gene TRBV6-2 or TRBV6-3; D is possibly TRBD1 (5 bases). Germline CDR1 MNHEY, CDR2 SVGEGT. The CDR3 covers 16 residues. The V end was cut by 2 bases, the J end by 4 bases, with 12 bases between. This chain's CDR3 is CASSYASGYGANVLTF. The CDR3 DNA sequence: TGTGCCAGCAGTTACGCTTCAGGGTACGGGGCCAACGTCCTGACTTTC.

This clone was seen a few times. A read error may account for a junction end that differs from germline. The V and J genes are TRBV6-2 or TRBV6-3 and TRBJ1-2, with D possibly matching TRBD1 (5 bases). Looked up from germline, CDR1 is MNHEY and CDR2 is SVGEGT. This CDR3 comprises 11 residues. CDR3 coding DNA: TGTGCCAGCAGTTTGGGGACTGAAGAAGCCTTC. Its protein product is CASSLGTEEAF.

V gene TRBV5-1 combines with J gene TRBJ2-3, with D perhaps TRBD2 (5 bases). CDR1 and CDR2 from the germline V gene are SGHRS and YFSETQ. The CDR3 sequence is 16 residues long. Trimming removed 5 bases from V and 1 base from J, with 17 bases in between. This CDR3 is CASSSLGLLGTDTQYF. For the CDR3, the DNA is TGCGCCAGCAGTTCTTTAGGACTCCTGGGCACAGATACGCAGTATTTT. The full variable domain, completed using reference TRBV5-1 and TRBJ2-3, is KAGVTQTPRYLIKTRGQQVTLSCSPISGHRSVSWYQQTPGQGLQFLFEYFSETQRNKGNFPGRFSGRQFSNSRSEMNVSTLELGDSALYLCASSSLGLLGTDTQYFGPGTRLTVL.

The chain joins TRBV4-1 to TRBJ1-1; D gene ambiguous. The V and J ends lost 4 bases and 2 bases respectively, with 11 bases between them. The CDR3 sequence is 14 residues long. Germline V lookup: CDR1 MGHRA, CDR2 YSYEKL. CDR3 residues: CASSPIPRNTEAFF. The CDR3 bases are TGCGCCAGCAGCCCAATACCAAGAAACACTGAAGCTTTCTTT.

J is TRBJ2-1 and V is TRBV27, with unresolved D. The germline V and J ends were trimmed by 5 bases and 4 bases, with 12 bases remaining between them. Per the germline V gene, CDR1 is MNHEY and CDR2 is SMNVEV (reference sequence). This CDR3 has 14 amino acids. The CDR3 loop reads CASSPGARYNEQFF. Here the CDR3 DNA reads TGTGCCAGCAGTCCCGGCGCAAGGTACAATGAGCAGTTCTTC.

The V gene is TRBV4-2, the J gene TRBJ2-3, with D possibly matching TRBD1 (5 bases). V was clipped by 1 base and J by 6 bases, with 14 bases between them. The CDR3 has 15 amino acids. Germline V gene data show CDR1 as LGHNA and CDR2 as YNFKEQ. CDR3 sequence: CASSQVQGFRDTQYF. DNA for the CDR3: TGTGCCAGCAGCCAAGTCCAGGGCTTTAGGGATACGCAGTATTTT.

The chain has TRBV25-1 and TRBJ1-4, with a tentative D call TRBD1 (5 bases). Germline V gives CDR1 MGHDK, CDR2 SYGVNS. V lost 2 bases to trimming and J lost 6 bases, with 13 bases between them. The CDR3 spans 15 residues. Written as DNA, the CDR3 is TGTGCCAGCAGTGAACGGGGGTCGTTGTATGAAAAACTGTTTTTT. Residues: CASSERGSLYEKLFF.

In this sample, this clone turned up once. The chain couples TRBV19 to TRBJ1-6; the D is unclear. The V and J ends lost 1 base and 5 bases respectively, with 9 bases between them. Germline V lookup: CDR1 LNHDA, CDR2 SQIVND (reference sequence). The CDR3 is 15 residues long. The CDR3 nucleotides are TGTGCCAGTAGTATAGGTGGGCTAAATAATTCACCCCTCCACTTT. Protein: CASSIGGLNNSPLHF.

The table lists this clone with a few counts. The rearrangement uses TRBV7-8 and TRBJ2-6; 10 bases agree with TRBD1. This CDR3 comprises 18 residues. Germline lookup yields CDR1 SGHVS and CDR2 FQNEAQ. V was pared by 2 bases and J by 0 bases, with 4 bases of the junction left unmatched. CDR3 sequence: CASSLRDRGISGANVLTF. For the CDR3, the DNA is TGTGCCAGCAGCTTAAGGGACAGGGGAATCTCTGGGGCCAACGTCCTGACTTTC.

This clone was seen once. The V gene is TRBV7-7, the J gene TRBJ2-3; D is undetermined. The CDR3 has 13 amino acids. The V end lost 5 bases, the J end lost 4 bases, and 10 bases lay between the germline ends. From germline, CDR1 is SSHAT and CDR2 FNYEAQ (reference sequence). The DNA of the CDR3 is TGTGCCAGCAGCCGAGACCGGTCAGATACGCAGTATTTT. Amino acid sequence: CASSRDRSDTQYF.

This clone appeared a single time. The rearrangement joins TRBV10-3 to TRBJ1-2; a weak D match, TRBD1 (5 bases). CDR1 is ENHRY, CDR2 SYGVKD, per germline. V was cut by 6 bases and J by 4 bases, with 24 bases left in between. The CDR3 extends over 17 amino acids. CDR3 sequence (DNA): TGTGCCATCAGCGAACTAGTTCCGGGACGCTTAATCTATGGCTACACCTTC. It is translated as CAISELVPGRLIYGYTF.

The J gene is TRBJ1-1, the V gene TRBV18, with a weak D call TRBD1 (5 bases). Germline V CDR1 and CDR2: KGHSH, LQKENI. Trimming pared 3 bases from V and 5 bases from J, leaving 13 bases between. The CDR3 is made up of 14 amino acids. In DNA, the CDR3 is TGTGCCAGCTCACCCAGCAGGGTGGGTACTGAAGCTTTCTTT. This gives the protein CASSPSRVGTEAFF. The entire variable domain, with the rest obtained from reference TRBV18 and TRBJ1-1, is as follows: NAGVMQNPRHLVRRRGQEARLRCSPMKGHSHVYWYRQLPEEGLKFMVYLQKENIIDESGMPKERFSAEFPKEGPSILRIQQVVRGDSAAYFCASSPSRVGTEAFFGQGTRLTVV.

There are a few counts of this clone. This chain's CDR3 is CASRGTGPNTEAFF. In DNA form, the CDR3 reads TGTGCCAGCAGGGGGACAGGTCCAAACACTGAAGCTTTCTTT. The J gene is TRBJ1-1, the V gene TRBV2, with TRBD1 matching 8 bases. Germline assignment: CDR1 SNHLY and CDR2 FYNNEI. V shed 6 bases and J 2 bases; nucleotides not matched to a gene: 5. The CDR3 has 14 amino acids.

The V and J genes are TRBV4-2 and TRBJ1-6, with 9 bases aligning to TRBD1. After removal of 3 bases from V and 8 bases from J, the junction contained 8 bases not matched to a gene. Germline V gene lookup returns CDR1 LGHNA and CDR2 YNFKEQ. The CDR3 covers 16 residues. This chain's CDR3 is CASSHSGQGLHSPLHF. CDR3 DNA: TGTGCCAGCAGCCATTCTGGACAGGGGTTGCATTCACCCCTCCACTTT.

V gene TRBV24-1 combines with J gene TRBJ1-2, with 9 bases matching TRBD1. Germline CDR1 is KGHDR and CDR2 is SFDVKD. CDR3 length equals 13 residues. With 9 bases clipped from V and 5 bases from J, the junction kept 6 bases outside the gene matches. This CDR3 reads CATQGTGTYGYTF. CDR3 in DNA: TGTGCCACCCAAGGGACAGGGACTTATGGCTACACCTTC.

The chain is built from TRBV10-2 and TRBJ2-5; D is perhaps TRBD2 (5 bases). From germline, CDR1 is WSHSY and CDR2 SAAADI. Trimming pared 2 bases from V and 5 bases from J, leaving 9 bases between. This CDR3 is built from 13 residues. The CDR3 region is CASSEEGYETQYF. The CDR3 coding sequence is TGCGCCAGCAGTGAGGAGGGATACGAGACCCAGTACTTC.

The DNA for the CDR3 is TGTGCCAGTAGTATAGTCCGTTCCTCTGGAAACACCATATATTTT. It encodes CASSIVRSSGNTIYF. The V gene is TRBV19, the J gene TRBJ1-3; D is uncertain. Germline CDR1 LNHDA, CDR2 SQIVND (reference sequence). V was trimmed by 1 base and J by 0 bases, leaving 7 bases between them. The CDR3 length is 15 residues.

The chain combines TRBV3-1 (or the pseudogene TRBV3-2) with TRBJ2-2; no clear D. The CDR3 length is 15 residues. The V end was cut by 1 base, the J end by 2 bases, with 8 bases between. Germline V lookup: CDR1 LGHDT, CDR2 YNNKEL (reference sequence). CDR3: CASSQGRSNTGELFF. CDR3 nucleotide sequence: TGTGCCAGCAGCCAAGGCAGGTCAAACACCGGGGAGCTGTTTTTT.

This rearrangement joins TRBV6-6 to TRBJ1-3; D is ambiguous. With 0 bases removed from V and 2 bases from J, the gap between germline ends came to 8 bases. The CDR3 loop spans 15 amino acids. CDR1 and CDR2 from the germline V gene are MNHNY and SVGAGI (reference sequence). CDR3 loop: CASSYSWDTGNTIYF. Here the CDR3 DNA reads TGTGCCAGCAGTTACTCGTGGGATACTGGAAACACCATATATTTT.